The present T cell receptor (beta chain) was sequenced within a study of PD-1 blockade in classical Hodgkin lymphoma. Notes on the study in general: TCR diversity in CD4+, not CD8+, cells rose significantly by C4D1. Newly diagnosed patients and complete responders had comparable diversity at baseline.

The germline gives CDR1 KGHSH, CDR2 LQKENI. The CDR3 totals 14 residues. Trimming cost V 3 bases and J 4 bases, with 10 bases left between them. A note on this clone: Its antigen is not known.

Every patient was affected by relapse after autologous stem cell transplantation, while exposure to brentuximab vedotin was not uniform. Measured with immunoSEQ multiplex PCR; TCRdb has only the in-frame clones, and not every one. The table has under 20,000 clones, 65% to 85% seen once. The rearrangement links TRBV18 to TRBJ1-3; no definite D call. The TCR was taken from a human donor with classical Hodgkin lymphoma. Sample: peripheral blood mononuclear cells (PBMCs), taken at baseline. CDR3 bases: TGTGCCAGCTCACCCTCGGACGGCGGAAACACCATATATTTT. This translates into CASSPSDGGNTIYF.